One sample yielded the 12 T cell receptor beta chains listed below, sequenced in a study of cytomegalovirus exposure and HLA in healthy donors. The PCR made use of 60 Vbeta and 13 Jbeta primers. Repertoires were generated with immunoSEQ multiplex PCR, while TCRdb's copy carries only in-frame clones and drops some. The table records around 200,000 clones, around 77% of them present only once. Material: PBMCs. These receptors all stem from a female donor in good health and CMV-seronegative.

V is TRBV28 and J is TRBJ1-2; weak D call: TRBD1 (5 bases). V was shortened by 5 bases and J by 4 bases, with 14 bases between the two germline ends. The CDR3 contains 14 residues. Germline lookup yields CDR1 MDHEN and CDR2 SYDVKM. CDR3 sequence reads: CASSMGGTPYGYTF. DNA of the CDR3: TGTGCCAGCAGTATGGGGGGTACGCCCTATGGCTACACCTTC.

The chain carries TRBV6-6 and TRBJ1-6; TRBD1 agrees at 11 bases. The CDR3 consists of 16 residues. V lost 2 bases, J lost 9 bases, and 6 bases stayed unmatched. Germline values: CDR1 MNHNY, CDR2 SVGAGI (reference sequence). The CDR3 nucleotides are TGTGCCAGCAGTTACGAAAAGGACAGGGGGCCTTCACCCCTCCACTTT. The encoded protein is CASSYEKDRGPSPLHF.

This clone has a handful of counts. The chain has TRBV7-2 and TRBJ1-2; a possible D gene is TRBD1 (6 bases). The CDR3 length is 14 residues. Between the trimmed V and J ends, which lost 5 bases and 4 bases, there was a span of 14 bases. Germline V gene data show CDR1 as SGHTA and CDR2 as FQGNSA. CDR3 DNA sequence: TGTGCCAGCAGCCCCGAAGGACAGCTCTATGGCTACACCTTC. Residues: CASSPEGQLYGYTF. Complete variable domain (other parts from reference TRBV7-2 and TRBJ1-2): GAGVSQSPSNKVTEKGKDVELRCDPISGHTALYWYRQSLGQGLEFLIYFQGNSAPDKSGLPSDRFSAERTGGSVSTLTIQRTQQEDSAVYLCASSPEGQLYGYTFGSGTRLTVV.

The chain carries TRBV6-1 and TRBJ1-4, with TRBD1 matching over 12 bases. The CDR3 is made up of 15 amino acids. The germline V gene encodes CDR1 MNHNS and CDR2 SASEGT. V shed 7 bases, J shed 6 bases, and the junction held 6 bases outside the gene matches. This CDR3 is CASTGTGGVDEKLFF. The CDR3 nucleotides are TGTGCCAGCACGGGGACAGGGGGCGTCGATGAAAAACTGTTTTTT.

In DNA, the CDR3 is TGCAGCGTGATACTGGGACAGGGGAGCTATGGCTACACCTTC. Its translation: CSVILGQGSYGYTF. V usage is TRBV29-1 and J usage is TRBJ1-2; 10 bases line up with TRBD1. CDR3 size: 14 residues. J gave up 4 bases and V 6 bases, and 8 bases lay outside the gene matches. The germline V gene encodes CDR1 SQVTM and CDR2 ANQGSEA.

This chain links TRBV7-3 with TRBJ2-3; no definite D call. This CDR3 region has 14 residues. Germline assignment: CDR1 SGHTA and CDR2 FQGTGA. V was shortened by 2 bases and J by 7 bases, with 13 bases between the two germline ends. CDR3 amino acids: CASSLLLGLNTQYF. DNA for the CDR3: TGTGCCAGCAGCTTACTTTTGGGCTTGAATACGCAGTATTTT.

The rearrangement uses TRBV6-5 and TRBJ2-1, with TRBD2 identical over 12 bases. The CDR3 runs to 13 residues. Germline CDR1 reads MNHEY; CDR2 reads SVGAGI. Trimming removed 10 bases from V and 7 bases from J; junction bases left unmatched: 5. CDR3 DNA: TGTGCCACGGGACTAGCGGGTTCAAATGAGCAGTTCTTC. Encoded protein: CATGLAGSNEQFF.

This sequence joins TRBV5-1 and TRBJ1-1; tentative D call: TRBD1 (6 bases). V lost 5 bases and J 1 base, leaving 21 bases between the germline ends. The CDR3 extends over 17 amino acids. The germline CDR1 and CDR2 sequences are SGHRS and YFSETQ. CDR3 nucleotides: TGCGCCAGCAGTCCGGGTTGGGGCAAAGGGGGGAACACTGAAGCTTTCTTT. Amino acids: CASSPGWGKGGNTEAFF. Based on the CDR3 plus reference TRBV5-1 and TRBJ1-1, the full variable domain is KAGVTQTPRYLIKTRGQQVTLSCSPISGHRSVSWYQQTPGQGLQFLFEYFSETQRNKGNFPGRFSGRQFSNSRSEMNVSTLELGDSALYLCASSPGWGKGGNTEAFFGQGTRLTVV.

This chain uses TRBV4-1 with TRBJ1-4; D unclear. The CDR3 is 13 residues long. CDR1 is MGHRA, CDR2 YSYEKL, per germline. V gave up 0 bases and J gave up 8 bases, with 7 bases separating them. The CDR3: CASSQDFQEKLFF. DNA for the CDR3: TGCGCCAGCAGCCAAGATTTTCAGGAAAAACTGTTTTTT.

V usage is TRBV7-6 and J usage is TRBJ2-1; possible D gene TRBD1, 5 bases. V lost 5 bases and J 8 bases, leaving 16 bases between the germline ends. This CDR3 comprises 14 residues. CDR1 is SGHVS and CDR2 is FNYEAQ in the germline V gene. In DNA form, the CDR3 reads TGTGCCAGCAGCCTCGGGTCAGGGCTTGATGAGCAGTTCTTC. Its translation: CASSLGSGLDEQFF.

V usage is TRBV6-1 and J usage is TRBJ2-1, with 11 positions matching TRBD1. CDR1 is MNHNS and CDR2 is SASEGT in the germline V gene. The CDR3 runs to 14 residues. Unmatched junction bases numbered 4, after V lost 3 bases and J lost 9 bases. The CDR3 here is CASSEDRGRGEQFF. Written as DNA, the CDR3 is TGTGCCAGCAGTGAGGACAGGGGGCGCGGTGAGCAGTTCTTC.

The chain links TRBV4-3 to TRBJ1-4; 10 bases are shared with TRBD1. CDR3 length: 15 amino acids. With V trimmed by 4 bases and J by 8 bases, 7 bases remained unmatched. From germline, CDR1 is LGHNA and CDR2 YSLEER. In nucleotides, the CDR3 is TGCGCCAGCAGCCCCGGACAGGGGGGGGGCGAAAAACTGTTTTTT. This sequence encodes CASSPGQGGGEKLFF.